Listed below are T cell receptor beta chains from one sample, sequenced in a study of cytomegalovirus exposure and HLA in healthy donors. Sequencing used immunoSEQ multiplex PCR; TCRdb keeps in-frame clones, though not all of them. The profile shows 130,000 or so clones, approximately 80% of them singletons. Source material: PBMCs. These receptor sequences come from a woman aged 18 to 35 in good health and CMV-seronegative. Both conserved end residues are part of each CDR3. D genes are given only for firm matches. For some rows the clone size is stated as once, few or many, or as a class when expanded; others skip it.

DNA: TGTGCCAGTAGTAGAGGGACAGGGTTTAATGAAAAACTGTTTTTT; CDR3: CASSRGTGFNEKLFF; D: TRBD1; J: TRBJ1-4; V: TRBV19; size: .; length: 15
DNA: TGTGCCAGCAGCTTCCCAAGACAGCGCCCATATGGCTACACCTTC; CDR3: CASSFPRQRPYGYTF; D: .; J: TRBJ1-2; V: TRBV5-6; size: .; length: 15
DNA: TGTGCCAGTAGTATACTGGGCAGGTTCACAGATACGCAGTATTTT; CDR3: CASSILGRFTDTQYF; D: .; J: TRBJ2-3; V: TRBV19; size: few; length: 15
DNA: TGTGCCAGCAGTTTGACCCAGGGTACTGAGCAGTTCTTC; CDR3: CASSLTQGTEQFF; D: .; J: TRBJ2-1; V: TRBV27; size: once; length: 13
DNA: TGTGCCAGCAGCGGCCGGGGTTCCTCTGCAGAGACCCAGTACTTC; CDR3: CASSGRGSSAETQYF; D: .; J: TRBJ2-5; V: TRBV7-2; size: .; length: 15
DNA: TGTGCCAGCAGTGGCAGCCGGGGGTCGGAGTACTTC; CDR3: CASSGSRGSEYF; D: .; J: TRBJ2-7; V: TRBV6-1; size: .; length: 12
DNA: TGTGCCAGTTCCCCGGGACTTAATTCACCCCTCCACTTT; CDR3: CASSPGLNSPLHF; D: .; J: TRBJ1-6; V: TRBV19; size: .; length: 13
DNA: TGTGCCAGCAGACAGGGGGCAGGAGGCTACACCTTC; CDR3: CASRQGAGGYTF; D: TRBD1; J: TRBJ1-2; V: TRBV7-3; size: .; length: 12
DNA: TGTGCCAGCAGCTCCGGACTAGCGGGAGTTGCAGATACGCAGTATTTT; CDR3: CASSSGLAGVADTQYF; D: TRBD2; J: TRBJ2-3; V: TRBV7-9; size: once; length: 16
DNA: TGTGCCAGCAGTCCAGGGCCCGATACGCAGTATTTT; CDR3: CASSPGPDTQYF; D: .; J: TRBJ2-3; V: TRBV7-9; size: .; length: 12
DNA: TGTGCCAGCAGTTACTCAGGCGGGGGAAGCTCCTACGAGCAGTACTTC; CDR3: CASSYSGGGSSYEQYF; D: TRBD2; J: TRBJ2-7; V: TRBV6-5; size: .; length: 16
DNA: TGTGCCAGCAGCTTAGCTCTGACAGTACCTATCCCCTACGAGCAGTACTTC; CDR3: CASSLALTVPIPYEQYF; D: .; J: TRBJ2-7; V: TRBV5-5; size: few; length: 17
DNA: TGTGCCAGCAGCGCCGGGACAGGGGCTGCTGGTAACTATGGCTACACCTTC; CDR3: CASSAGTGAAGNYGYTF; D: TRBD1; J: TRBJ1-2; V: TRBV9; size: .; length: 17
DNA: TGTGCCAGCAGCTTAGGGACAGGGTCTTTAGTGAACACTGAAGCTTTCTTT; CDR3: CASSLGTGSLVNTEAFF; D: TRBD1; J: TRBJ1-1; V: TRBV7-2; size: .; length: 17
DNA: TGCGCCAGCAGCTTGACGCCCGCGTACTACGAGCAGTACTTC; CDR3: CASSLTPAYYEQYF; D: .; J: TRBJ2-7; V: TRBV5-1; size: once; length: 14
DNA: TGCAGTGCTAGGAGGGACAGGGAAGCTTTCTTT; CDR3: CSARRDREAFF; D: TRBD1; J: TRBJ1-1; V: TRBV20-1; size: .; length: 11
DNA: TGTGCCATCGGTGAGACAGGGTACAATTCACCCCTCCACTTT; CDR3: CAIGETGYNSPLHF; D: TRBD1; J: TRBJ1-6; V: TRBV10-3; size: .; length: 14
DNA: TGTGCCAGCTCTACCGCCGGGACAGGGAAAAACATTCAGTACTTC; CDR3: CASSTAGTGKNIQYF; D: TRBD1; J: TRBJ2-4; V: TRBV5-4; size: .; length: 15
DNA: TGTGCCAGCAGCTGGGACGCGGGGACCGGGGAGCTGTTTTTT; CDR3: CASSWDAGTGELFF; D: .; J: TRBJ2-2; V: TRBV5-4; size: .; length: 14
DNA: TGTGCCACTCAGGGGGGTGGTAGCAATCAGCCCCAGCATTTT; CDR3: CATQGGGSNQPQHF; D: TRBD1; J: TRBJ1-5; V: TRBV27; size: .; length: 14